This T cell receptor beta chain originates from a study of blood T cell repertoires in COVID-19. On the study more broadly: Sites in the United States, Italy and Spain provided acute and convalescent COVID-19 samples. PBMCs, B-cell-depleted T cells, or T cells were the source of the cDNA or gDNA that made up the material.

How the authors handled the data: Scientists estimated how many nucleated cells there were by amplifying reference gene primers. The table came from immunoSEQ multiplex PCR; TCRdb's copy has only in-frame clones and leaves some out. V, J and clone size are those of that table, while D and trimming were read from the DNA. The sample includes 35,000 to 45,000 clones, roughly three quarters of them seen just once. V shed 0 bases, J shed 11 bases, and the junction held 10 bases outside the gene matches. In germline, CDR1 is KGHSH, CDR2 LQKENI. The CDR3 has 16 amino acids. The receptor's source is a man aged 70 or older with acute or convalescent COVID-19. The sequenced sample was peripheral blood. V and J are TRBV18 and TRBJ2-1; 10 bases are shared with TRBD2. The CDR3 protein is CASSPPSGGESGQQFF. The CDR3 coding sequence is TGTGCCAGCTCACCACCAAGCGGGGGGGAATCCGGTCAGCAGTTCTTC.